Reported below is one T cell receptor beta chain. A junction end diverges from the germline sequence, so it may reflect a read error. The sample comes from a study of blood T cells in healthy people across ages. Study overall: Capture by template switching was about one barcoded beta molecule per two T cells.

Germline V gene data show CDR1 as SQVTM and CDR2 as ANQGSEA. CDR3 size: 13 residues. The use of a sample-barcoded 5' primer and a J-beta primer mix characterized a second PCR of about 7 to 12 cycles. TCRdb re-called the 5' RACE reads through MiXCR, storing one row per CDR3 protein. The sample shows roughly 720,000 distinct CDR3 sequences, approximately 55% of them seen only once. Ranging in age from about 6 to 90, the donors were healthy Caucasian individuals from Russia. The chain has TRBV29-1 and TRBJ2-5, with a weak D call TRBD1 (5 bases). Sequenced sample: blood. The receptor was isolated from an older man in good health. CDR3 nucleotides: TGCAGCGTTGCAGGGATGTACCAAGAGACCCAGCACTTC. Its protein is CSVAGMYQETQHF.